This TCR beta chain is drawn from a study of T cell responses to AZD1222 COVID-19 vaccine. Broader study findings: It should be noted that donors were predominantly white British and more often female, and clonal diversity was possibly underestimated.

Repertoires were generated with immunoSEQ multiplex PCR, while TCRdb's copy carries only in-frame clones and drops some. The sample includes around 99,000 clones, 90% to 95% of them seen just once. A note on this clone: Its antigen remains unidentified.

This clonotype was sampled from an adult in good health. Sequencing used peripheral blood, obtained on day 0 of AZD1222 vaccination.

Here the CDR3 DNA reads TGTGCCAGTAGTACGATGGGGACAGGGGACGAAGCTTTCTTT. This encodes CASSTMGTGDEAFF. The chain is built from TRBV19 and TRBJ1-1, with 10 bases that match TRBD1. The CDR3 extends over 14 amino acids. The junction had 7 bases not matched to a gene; V was cut back by 4 bases and J by 8 bases. CDR1 and CDR2 (germline): LNHDA, SQIVND (reference sequence).